The T cell receptor (beta chain) described here comes from a study of OX40 agonist ivuxolimab in advanced cancers. The table came from immunoSEQ multiplex PCR; TCRdb's copy has only in-frame clones and leaves some out. The repertoire includes some 65,000 clones, less than 85% of them detected once, and 3.5% to 4.5% sits in the top ten. Overall study findings and caveats: Clonal expansion was seen in CD4+ and CD8+ blood T cells by week 6 at 0.1 to 3.0 mg/kg.

Germline-derived CDR1 and CDR2 are GTSNPN and SVGIG (reference sequence). CDR3 length equals 15 residues. Trimming removed 1 base at V and 6 bases at J, with 15 bases between. This clone was seen a handful of times. The target antigen is unknown. The sequencing used CD4+ or CD8+ T cells sorted from blood, collected in a trial of the OX40 agonist ivuxolimab. V usage is TRBV30 and J usage is TRBJ1-4; a weak D match, TRBD1 (5 bases). The TCR sequence derives from an adult with an advanced solid tumor such as melanoma, head and neck, liver or kidney cancer. The CDR3 region is CAWSDDSWADEKLFF. For the CDR3, the DNA is TGTGCCTGGAGTGATGACAGCTGGGCGGATGAAAAACTGTTTTTT.